This record covers a single T cell receptor (beta chain). Its antigen is unidentified. The data were obtained in a study of radiotherapy plus CTLA-4 blockade in lung cancer. The overall study: Disease control was present in more than 25% of patients, and objective responses in less than 20%.

This CDR3 is 17 amino acids long. Germline V gene lookup returns CDR1 SGHVS and CDR2 FQNEAQ. V shed 5 bases and J 9 bases; nucleotides not matched to a gene: 15. Study-level results: Researchers report tumor-derived TCR clones expanding in blood after radiotherapy plus ipilimumab.

The assay was immunoSEQ multiplex PCR, and TCRdb's table has in-frame clones only and misses some. The data hold roughly 55,000 clones, with approximately 67% observed a single time. The material sequenced was peripheral blood, taken from a patient treated with radiotherapy plus ipilimumab. This chain uses TRBV7-8 with TRBJ2-1; 11 nucleotides match TRBD2. The clonotype originates from a human donor with non-small cell lung cancer whose response to radiotherapy plus ipilimumab could not be evaluated. CDR3 sequence (DNA): TGTGCCAGCAGCCCAGTTGAGACTAGCGGGACTCTCGGTGAGCAGTTCTTC. Translating gives CASSPVETSGTLGEQFF.